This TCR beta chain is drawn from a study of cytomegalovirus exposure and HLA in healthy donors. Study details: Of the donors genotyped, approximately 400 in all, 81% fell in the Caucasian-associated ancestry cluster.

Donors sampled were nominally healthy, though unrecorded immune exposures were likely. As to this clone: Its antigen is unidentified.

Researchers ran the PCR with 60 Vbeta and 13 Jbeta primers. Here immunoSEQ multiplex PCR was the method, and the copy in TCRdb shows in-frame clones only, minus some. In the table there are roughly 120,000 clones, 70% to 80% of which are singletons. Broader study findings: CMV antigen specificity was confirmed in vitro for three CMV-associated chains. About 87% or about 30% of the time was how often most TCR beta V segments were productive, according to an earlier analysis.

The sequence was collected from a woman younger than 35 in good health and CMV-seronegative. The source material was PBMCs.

The CDR3 reads CASSSQTGVGLGTEAFF. The CDR3 DNA reads as TGTGCCAGCAGTTCACAGACAGGGGTCGGTTTGGGCACTGAAGCTTTCTTT. The chain links TRBV27 to TRBJ1-1, with TRBD1 matching over 8 bases. Germline lookup yields CDR1 MNHEY and CDR2 SMNVEV (reference sequence). The CDR3 extends over 17 amino acids. V lost 4 bases, J lost 4 bases, and 14 bases stayed unmatched.